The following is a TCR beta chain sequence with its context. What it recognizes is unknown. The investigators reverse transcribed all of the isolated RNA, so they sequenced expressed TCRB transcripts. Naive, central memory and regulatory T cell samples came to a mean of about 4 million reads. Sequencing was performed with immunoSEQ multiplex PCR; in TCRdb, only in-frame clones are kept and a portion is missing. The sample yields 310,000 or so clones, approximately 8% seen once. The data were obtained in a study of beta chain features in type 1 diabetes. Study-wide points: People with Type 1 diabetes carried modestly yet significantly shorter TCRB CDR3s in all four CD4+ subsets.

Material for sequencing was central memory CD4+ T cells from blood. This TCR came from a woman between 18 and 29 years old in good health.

In DNA form, the CDR3 reads TGTGCCAGCTCACCAAGGACTGCGAGCTCCTACGAGCAGTACTTC. It encodes CASSPRTASSYEQYF. The V and J genes are TRBV18 and TRBJ2-7; possibly TRBD2 for D (5 bases). V gave up 2 bases and J gave up 0 bases, with 11 bases separating them. Germline V gene sequence: CDR1 KGHSH, CDR2 LQKENI. There are 15 residues in the CDR3.